Here is one TCR beta chain with its context. Its antigen is not identified. TCRdb reprocessed the 5' RACE reads, keeping one entry per CDR3 protein, no DNA. The listing contains about 300,000 distinct CDR3 sequences. The sample originates from a study of T cells expressing NK-cell markers. At the level of the study: Investigators obtained TCR beta repertoires from sorted CD3+CD56+NKG2C+, CD3+CD56+NKG2C- and CD3+CD56-NKG2C+ T cells. Study-wide results and limits: Researchers report these clonotypes also headed the CD3+CD56-NKG2C+ fraction in several donors. The study found dominant NKG2C+ clonotypes at roughly 1.0-7.5% of CD8+ T cells in five or six donors. No clear determination of HCMV specificity was made for expanded NKG2C+ T cell clones.

Germline V gene lookup returns CDR1 DFQATT and CDR2 SNEGSKA (reference sequence). The CDR3 is 16 amino acids. This clonotype originated in a woman between 18 and 75 years old in good health. Material for sequencing was blood T cells: a sorted CD56 or NKG2C T cell subset, CD4+ or CD8+ T cells, or bulk PBMC T cells (not recorded which). This chain links TRBV20-1 with TRBJ2-1; TCRdb selects TRBD1, and the lack of DNA leaves this call unchecked. This chain's CDR3 is CSARYSIGQGLGEQFF.